Sequencing of this T cell receptor beta chain was carried out in a study of blood T cell repertoires in COVID-19. Per the authors' pipeline: Reference gene primers were amplified, and this amplification served to estimate nucleated cell counts. The assay was immunoSEQ multiplex PCR, and TCRdb's table has in-frame clones only and misses some. The V and J calls and clone size were taken over from that table, and D and trimming were inferred from the DNA. This sample yields approximately 90,000 clones, of which 60% to 85% are seen a single time; around 50% belongs to the top ten. This CDR3 has 14 amino acids. Germline CDR1 SGHRS, CDR2 YFSETQ. Trimming cost V 5 bases and J 4 bases; bases outside gene matches: 3.

Sequences were obtained from peripheral blood. This chain links TRBV5-1 with TRBJ2-6, with 7 bases lining up with TRBD1. This sequence originates from a human donor in a cohort sampled during active COVID-19. CDR3 coding DNA: TGCGCCAGCAGAGACAGGGCCGGGGCCAACGTCCTGACTTTC. It specifies CASRDRAGANVLTF.